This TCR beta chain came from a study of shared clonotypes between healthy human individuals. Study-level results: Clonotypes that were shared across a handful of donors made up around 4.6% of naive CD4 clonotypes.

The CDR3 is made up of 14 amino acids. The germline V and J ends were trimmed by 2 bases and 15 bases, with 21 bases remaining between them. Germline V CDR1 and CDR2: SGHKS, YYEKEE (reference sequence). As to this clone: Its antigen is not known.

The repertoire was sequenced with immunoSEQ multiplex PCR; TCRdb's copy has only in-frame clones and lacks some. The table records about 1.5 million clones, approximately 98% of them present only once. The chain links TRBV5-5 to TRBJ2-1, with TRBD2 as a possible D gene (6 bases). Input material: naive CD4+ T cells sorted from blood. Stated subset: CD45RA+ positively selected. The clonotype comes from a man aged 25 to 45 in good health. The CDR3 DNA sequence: TGTGCCAGCAGCTTACCGGGACTTTCACATATTCCGTTCTTC. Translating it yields CASSLPGLSHIPFF.